The 26 T cell receptor beta chains below all came from one sample that was sequenced in a study of CD8+CD57+ T cells in acquired aplastic anemia (dated 2018 in TCRdb). Sequencing was performed on an Illumina HiSeq 2000. Genomic DNA served as template for TCR beta VDJ combination and CDR3 sequence profiling. TCRdb passed the public sequencing reads through fastp at Q25 and MiXCR, retaining productive beta sequences. Rows are combined by CDR3 protein, so each entry shows the most common genes and DNA. Across this sample there are about 220,000 distinct CDR3 sequences, with 30% to 40% seen only once. The top ten clonotypes cover roughly 1.1% of the sample. Sequences were obtained from sorted CD4+, CD8+, or CD8+CD57+ T cells (not recorded which) from PBMCs. The source of these receptors is a human donor in good health, serving as a control.

The sample holds many counts of this clonotype. The rearrangement links TRBV19 to TRBJ2-1; 7 positions agree with TRBD2. CDR1 is LNHDA, CDR2 SQIVND, per germline (reference sequence). Trimming took 5 bases from V and 5 from J; bases not matched to a gene: 12. This CDR3 contains 16 residues. CDR3 DNA sequence: TGTGCCAGTAGTCGACTGGGGGGGGGAACCAACAATGAGCAGTTCTTC. It specifies CASSRLGGGTNNEQFF.

In its sample, this clonotype was seen a few times. The chain uses TRBV9 and TRBJ1-5, with a possible D match to TRBD1 (5 bases). This CDR3 comprises 15 residues. Trimming removed 3 bases at V and 4 bases at J, with 14 bases between. CDR1 is SGDLS and CDR2 is YYNGEE in the germline V gene. CDR3 residues: CASSAGDGRNQPQHF. The CDR3 coding sequence is TGTGCCAGCAGCGCCGGGGACGGCCGAAATCAGCCCCAGCATTTT. Complete variable domain (other parts from reference TRBV9 and TRBJ1-5): DSGVTQTPKHLITATGQRVTLRCSPRSGDLSVYWYQQSLDQGLQFLIQYYNGEERAKGNILERFSAQQFPDLHSELNLSSLELGDSALYFCASSAGDGRNQPQHFGDGTRLSIL.

This clonotype was seen at least ten times. The chain is built from TRBV20-1 and TRBJ1-2; 8 bases match TRBD1. There are 15 residues in the CDR3. Germline CDR1 DFQATT, CDR2 SNEGSKA (reference sequence). V gave up 0 bases and J gave up 6 bases; unmatched junction bases: 9. The CDR3 is CSARDGRGLPDGYTF. CDR3 nucleotides: TGCAGTGCTAGAGATGGCAGGGGGCTGCCGGATGGCTACACCTTC.

The V and J genes are TRBV6-1 and TRBJ2-7; 11 bases map to TRBD1. The CDR3 is 16 residues long. Germline V lookup: CDR1 MNHNS, CDR2 SASEGT. With 4 bases clipped from V and 4 bases from J, the junction kept 9 bases outside the gene matches. CDR3: CASSAGGGTGGYEQYF. The CDR3 bases are TGTGCCAGCAGTGCTGGGGGCGGGACAGGGGGATACGAGCAGTACTTC.

There are many counts of this clonotype. The rearrangement uses TRBV19 and TRBJ1-5; TRBD1 might be the D (6 bases). CDR1 and CDR2 (germline): LNHDA, SQIVND (reference sequence). The V gene lost 4 bases and the J gene lost 1 base, with 8 bases spanning the gap. This CDR3 spans 14 amino acids. The CDR3 DNA follows: TGTGCCAGTAGTAGAACAGGGAGCAATCAGCCCCAGCATTTT. This gives the protein CASSRTGSNQPQHF.

This clonotype was detected ten times or more. The DNA for the CDR3 is TGTGCCACCAGCAGAAAGTGGGGTGCCTCTAGCACAGATACGCAGTATTTT. Its translation is CATSRKWGASSTDTQYF. The rearrangement uses TRBV15 and TRBJ2-3; no reliable D call. The CDR3 contains 17 residues. Germline CDR1 and CDR2: LNHNV and YYDKDF (reference sequence). V was pared by 2 bases and J by 0 bases, with 15 bases between.

This chain uses TRBV20-1 with TRBJ2-7; D is perhaps TRBD1 (6 bases). V lost 0 bases to trimming and J lost 2 bases, with 11 bases between them. The V gene's germline CDR1 is DFQATT and CDR2 SNEGSKA (reference sequence). The CDR3 consists of 14 residues. This CDR3 is CSARDWGQTYEQYF. CDR3 bases: TGCAGTGCTAGAGATTGGGGACAAACCTACGAGCAGTACTTC.

This clonotype came up many times. The chain is built from TRBV7-2 and TRBJ1-2; D is ambiguous. Germline V gives CDR1 SGHTA, CDR2 FQGNSA. The V end was cut by 4 bases, the J end by 0 bases, with 15 bases between. The CDR3 covers 16 residues. The CDR3 sequence: CASSSQHLIPNYGYTF. CDR3 sequence (DNA): TGTGCCAGCAGCTCCCAACACCTTATACCTAACTATGGCTACACCTTC.

The sample holds many counts of this clonotype. V gene TRBV7-2 combines with J gene TRBJ2-3; 7 nucleotides line up with TRBD1. Germline lookup yields CDR1 SGHTA and CDR2 FQGNSA. The CDR3 runs 14 residues. Trimming at V came to 5 bases and at J to 6 bases, leaving 8 bases not matched to a gene. The CDR3 sequence is CASSRQRGPDTQYF. CDR3 DNA sequence: TGTGCCAGCAGCAGACAGAGGGGGCCGGATACGCAGTATTTT.

The chain joins TRBV20-1 to TRBJ2-1, with TRBD1 matching 9 bases. The junction had 10 bases not matched to a gene; V was cut back by 5 bases and J by 8 bases. The CDR3 is 14 amino acids. Germline V gene sequence: CDR1 DFQATT, CDR2 SNEGSKA (reference sequence). For the CDR3, the DNA is TGCAGTGCTCGCGATTACAGGGGGCGGGATGAGCAGTTCTTC. It encodes CSARDYRGRDEQFF.

This clonotype has just a few counts. This CDR3 fails to terminate in the conserved phenylalanine or tryptophan, so it likely reflects a read error. The gene calls are TRBV12-3 or TRBV12-4 and TRBJ1-5, with 7 positions matching TRBD1. The CDR3 has 17 amino acids. Trimming took 5 bases from V and 2 from J; bases not matched to a gene: 12. DNA of the CDR3: TGTGCCAGCAGTCAAAGGACAGGATCCTATGGCAATCAGCCCCAGCATCTT. It specifies CASSQRTGSYGNQPQHL.

The CDR3 DNA reads as TGTGCCAGCAGTAAAGGACAGGGAGGCGGCTACACCTTC. This sequence encodes CASSKGQGGGYTF. The chain has TRBV25-1 and TRBJ1-2; 8 nucleotides match TRBD1. V lost 5 bases, J lost 8 bases, and 7 bases stayed unmatched. Germline CDR1 reads MGHDK; CDR2 reads SYGVNS. The CDR3 has 13 residues.

This clonotype was seen repeatedly, ten times or more. The genes are TRBV24-1 and TRBJ1-1, with D uncertain. Trimming removed 12 bases at V and 4 bases at J, with 5 bases between. The CDR3 is 9 residues long. Germline V gene lookup returns CDR1 KGHDR and CDR2 SFDVKD. The CDR3 coding sequence is TGTGCCGCCGTCACTGAAGCTTTCTTT. It codes for CAAVTEAFF.

Comments on this clonotype: A much larger clone differs by one base, so this may be a read error. The rearrangement joins TRBV12-3 or TRBV12-4 to TRBJ1-6; the D is unclear. V lost 2 bases, J lost 4 bases, and 9 bases lay in between. The CDR3 runs 15 residues. CDR3 region: CASSLHGAYNSPLHF. The CDR3 DNA is TGTGCCAGCAGTTTACACGGCGCTTATAATTCACCCCTCCACTTT.

In regard to this clonotype: A much larger clonotype is one base distant, so this may be a read error. V usage is TRBV11-2 and J usage is TRBJ2-7, with 8 nucleotides matching TRBD1. Germline V lookup: CDR1 SGHAT, CDR2 FQNNGV. The CDR3 is 17 residues long. CDR3 bases: TGTGCCAGCGGCTTACTACCCTTCGGACAGGGAACCTACGAGCAGTACTTC. This gives the protein CASGLLPFGQGTYEQYF.

This clonotype was seen repeatedly, ten times or more. The genes are TRBV2 and TRBJ2-7, with 10 bases lining up with TRBD2. CDR1 is SNHLY, CDR2 FYNNEI, per germline. CDR3 size: 16 residues. Trimming cost V 3 bases and J 3 bases; bases outside gene matches: 8. The chain's CDR3 is CASSDPSSGGNYEQYF. As DNA, the CDR3 is TGTGCCAGCAGTGATCCCTCTAGCGGGGGAAACTACGAGCAGTACTTC.

This clonotype was seen repeatedly, ten times or more. The chain uses TRBV29-1 and TRBJ1-1; 8 nucleotides match TRBD1. The ends lost 6 bases at V and 7 bases at J; junction bases unmatched: 7. CDR1 is SQVTM, CDR2 ANQGSEA, per germline. The CDR3 extends over 12 amino acids. The CDR3 loop is CSVNRGGGEAFF. The CDR3, as DNA: TGCAGCGTGAACAGGGGGGGAGGTGAAGCTTTCTTT.

The J gene is TRBJ2-3, the V gene TRBV6-1, with D perhaps TRBD2 (6 bases). The length of the CDR3 is 13 residues. Germline CDR1 and CDR2: MNHNS and SASEGT. Trimming cost V 7 bases and J 1 base, with 9 bases left between them. CDR3 loop: CASTRRGTDTQYF. The CDR3 region has the DNA TGTGCCAGCACCAGGAGGGGCACAGATACGCAGTATTTT.

The chain recombines TRBV20-1 with TRBJ1-2, with D perhaps TRBD1 (5 bases). The germline CDR1 and CDR2 sequences are DFQATT and SNEGSKA (reference sequence). This CDR3 is built from 14 residues. Between the trimmed V and J ends, which lost 4 bases and 2 bases, there was a span of 14 bases. The CDR3 DNA sequence: TGCAGTGCTAACTCCGGAGGGGCGAACTATGGCTACACCTTC. Translating gives CSANSGGANYGYTF.

This clonotype was detected ten times or more. The genes are TRBV24-1 and TRBJ2-1; D is undetermined. V shed 4 bases and J shed 2 bases, with 2 bases lying between them. Germline assignment: CDR1 KGHDR and CDR2 SFDVKD. There are 12 residues in the CDR3. CDR3 coding DNA: TGTGCCACCAGTGAGCCCTACAATGAGCAGTTCTTC. Its protein is CATSEPYNEQFF.

This clonotype was recorded at least ten times. V is TRBV5-6 and J is TRBJ1-2, with D unresolved. V lost 6 bases and J 8 bases, leaving 14 bases between the germline ends. This CDR3 has 12 amino acids. Germline CDR1 and CDR2: SGHDT and YYEEEE. The CDR3 coding sequence is TGTGCCAGCAACTATGACCGGGAAGGCTACACCTTC. It specifies CASNYDREGYTF.

CDR3 nucleotides: TGTGCCAGCTCACCCCTTCCCATGGCTTCGCCCCAGCATTTT. The encoded protein is CASSPLPMASPQHF. V is TRBV18 and J is TRBJ1-5; D uncertain. Trimming took off 3 bases at V and 9 bases at J, with 15 bases between the two ends. CDR3 length equals 14 residues. The germline gives CDR1 KGHSH, CDR2 LQKENI.

This clonotype was observed a handful of times. This chain uses TRBV5-1 with TRBJ1-1; D is uncertain. This CDR3 has 14 residues. V was clipped by 5 bases and J by 0 bases, with 11 bases between them. Per the germline V gene, CDR1 is SGHRS and CDR2 is YFSETQ. The CDR3: CASRTTTVNTEAFF. The CDR3 DNA is TGCGCCAGCAGAACGACGACGGTGAACACTGAAGCTTTCTTT.

The rearrangement uses TRBV13 and TRBJ1-4; TRBD1 aligns across 10 bases. J gave up 7 bases and V 0 bases, and 20 bases lay outside the gene matches. The CDR3 has 21 residues. Germline V gives CDR1 PRHDT, CDR2 FYEKMQ (reference sequence). In DNA, the CDR3 is TGTGCCAGCAGCTTAGGCGCAGTTTCGCCCCGGGACAGGGGACGAATTGAAAAACTGTTTTTT. Protein product: CASSLGAVSPRDRGRIEKLFF.

This clonotype was detected ten times or more. This chain joins TRBV12-3 or TRBV12-4 and TRBJ2-3, with D perhaps TRBD1 or TRBD2 (5 bases each). V shed 5 bases and J shed 0 bases, with 9 bases lying between them. CDR3 length: 14 residues. CDR3 DNA: TGTGCCAGCAGTGGGGGTTATAGCACAGATACGCAGTATTTT. Protein: CASSGGYSTDTQYF.

In DNA form, the CDR3 reads TGTGCCAGCAGTTTTTATTCAGGGCCAACTGAAGCTTTCTTT. Its translation: CASSFYSGPTEAFF. The V gene is TRBV12-3 or TRBV12-4, the J gene TRBJ1-1, with D perhaps TRBD1 (5 bases). The CDR3 has 14 amino acids. V was trimmed by 3 bases and J by 5 bases, leaving 13 bases between them.